These T cell receptor beta chains were read from a single sample in a study of graft-versus-host responses after intestinal transplantation. Profiling relied on immunoSEQ multiplex PCR, and the TCRdb table lists in-frame clones only, not all of them. The table has tens of thousands of clones, about 80% seen once; the top ten hold 2.5% to 3.5%. Sequenced here: ileum tissue, sampled 98 days after intestinal transplantation. The receptors stem from a human patient who received an intestinal transplant, so some T cells may come from the graft donor. CDR3s include the opening cysteine and the closing phenylalanine or tryptophan. A D gene is named only where the DNA matches it firmly. Not every row has a clone size; where given, it reads once, few, many or a size class.

-	TRBJ2-1	TRBV10-2	TRBD2	TGCGCCAGCAGCCACCTAGCGGGGGGGCGGAATGAGCAGTTCTTC	CASSHLAGGRNEQFF
-	TRBJ1-5	TRBV5-6	-	TGTGCCAGCAGCTTGGGTCCGAACCCCCGTGGGGGCAATCAGCCCCAGCATTTT	CASSLGPNPRGGNQPQHF
-	TRBJ2-3	TRBV5-1	TRBD2	TGCGCCAGCAGCCTATGGGGTAGCGGGGGAGTTAATACGCAGTATTTT	CASSLWGSGGVNTQYF
-	TRBJ1-2	TRBV2	-	TGTGCCAGCACCTCCGGGACACTCTATGGCTACACCTTC	CASTSGTLYGYTF
-	TRBJ2-2	TRBV9	-	TGTGCCAGCAGCGTAGCCTCCGGGGAGCTGTTTTTT	CASSVASGELFF
once	TRBJ1-5	TRBV5-6	-	TGTGCCAGCAGCAGTGGAGAAGAAGCAAATCAGCCCCAGCATTTT	CASSSGEEANQPQHF
-	TRBJ1-4	TRBV28	TRBD1	TGTGCCAGCCGGAGAGGGACAGGGGATGAAAAACTGTTTTTT	CASRRGTGDEKLFF
-	TRBJ2-7	TRBV4-1	-	TGCGCCAGCAGCTTACGTTACCCCCTAGACACGGCAAGCTCCTACGAGCAGTACTTC	CASSLRYPLDTASSYEQYF
few	TRBJ2-7	TRBV28	-	TGTGCCAGCAGTACCCCCGGCACCTCCTACGAGCAGTACTTC	CASSTPGTSYEQYF
-	TRBJ2-3	TRBV27	-	TGTGCCAGCAGTTTATTCGGCACAGATACGCAGTATTTT	CASSLFGTDTQYF
-	TRBJ2-1	TRBV27	TRBD2	TGTGCCAGCAGTTTAACGGGACTAGAGCAGTTCTTC	CASSLTGLEQFF
-	TRBJ1-2	TRBV5-4	-	TGTGCCAGCATCTCTGGGGTGGGGGATTCTAACTATGGCTACACCTTC	CASISGVGDSNYGYTF
-	TRBJ2-7	TRBV5-1	-	TGCGCCAGCAGCTGGTCGGGGCCAAACTACGAGCAGTACTTC	CASSWSGPNYEQYF
-	TRBJ1-6	TRBV2	-	TGTGCCAGCAGTTCCTCGGTGCAGGATTCACCCCTCCACTTT	CASSSSVQDSPLHF
-	TRBJ2-3	TRBV11-2	-	TGTGCCAGCAGCCTCCAGCGGGCCCCCACAGATACGCAGTATTTT	CASSLQRAPTDTQYF
-	TRBJ1-6	TRBV11-3	-	TGTGCCAGCAGCTTCGCCCCGGGGTCACCCCTCCACTTT	CASSFAPGSPLHF
few	TRBJ2-6	TRBV7-9	TRBD1	TGTGCCAGCAGTCCCCGAGACAGGGGTTCTTGGGTCCTGACTTTC	CASSPRDRGSWVLTF
-	TRBJ2-5	TRBV9	-	TGTGCCAGCAGCGTAGGCCTATATCACTCGGGTCAAGAGACCCAGTACTTC	CASSVGLYHSGQETQYF
-	TRBJ1-1	TRBV4-2	-	TGTGCCAGCAGCCAAGATGTCTACATGGAGGCTGAAGCTTTCTTT	CASSQDVYMEAEAFF
-	TRBJ2-1	TRBV29-1	TRBD2	TGCAGCGTTGAAGGCCTAGCGGGCTACAATGAGCAGTTCTTC	CSVEGLAGYNEQFF
-	TRBJ2-5	TRBV5-1	TRBD1	TGCGCCAGCAGCACCGGGACAGATCGAAAAGAGACCCAGTACTTC	CASSTGTDRKETQYF
-	TRBJ1-4	TRBV6-5	-	TGTGCCAGCAGTTACTCGGGGAGTGGTGAAAAACTGTTTTTT	CASSYSGSGEKLFF
-	TRBJ1-3	TRBV19	-	TGTGCCAGTAGTATAGCCGGGACTACTGGAAACACCATATATTTT	CASSIAGTTGNTIYF
-	TRBJ2-3	TRBV7-8	TRBD2	TGTGCCAGCAGCTCACCAGCTAGCGGAGATACGCAGTATTTT	CASSSPASGDTQYF
-	TRBJ1-6	TRBV5-1	TRBD1	TGCGCCAGCAGCCCCGGACAGGGAAATTCACCCCTCCACTTT	CASSPGQGNSPLHF
large	TRBJ2-5	TRBV15	-	TGTGCCACCAGCACCTTTGACCGCCAAGAGACCCAGTACTTC	CATSTFDRQETQYF
-	TRBJ1-6	TRBV21-1	-	TGTGCCAGCACCCTCGGTCGAGTCTCCTATAATTCACCCCTCCACTTT	CASTLGRVSYNSPLHF
-	TRBJ2-6	TRBV6-5	-	TGTGCCAGCAGTTACTCGCAGCACTCTGGGGCCAACGTCCTGACTTTC	CASSYSQHSGANVLTF
-	TRBJ1-2	TRBV6-5	-	TGTGCCAGCAGCGGGGGGTGGCCTTGGGGCTACACCTTC	CASSGGWPWGYTF